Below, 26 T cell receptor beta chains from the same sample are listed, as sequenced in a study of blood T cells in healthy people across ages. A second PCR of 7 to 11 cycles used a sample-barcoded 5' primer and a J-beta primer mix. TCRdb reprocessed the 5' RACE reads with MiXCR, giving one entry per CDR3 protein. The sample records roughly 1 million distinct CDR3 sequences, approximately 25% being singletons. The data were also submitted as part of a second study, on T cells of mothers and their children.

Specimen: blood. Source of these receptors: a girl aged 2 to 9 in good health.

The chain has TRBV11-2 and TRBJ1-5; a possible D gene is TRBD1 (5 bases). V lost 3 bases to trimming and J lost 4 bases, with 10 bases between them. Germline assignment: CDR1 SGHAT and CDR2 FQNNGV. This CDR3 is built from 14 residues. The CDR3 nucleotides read TGTGCCAGCAGCTTCGGACACCCTAATCAGCCCCAGCATTTT. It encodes CASSFGHPNQPQHF.

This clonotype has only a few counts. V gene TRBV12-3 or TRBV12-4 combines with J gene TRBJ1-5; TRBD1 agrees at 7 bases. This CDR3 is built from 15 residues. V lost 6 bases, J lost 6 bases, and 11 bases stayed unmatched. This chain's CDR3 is CASRDGDRRTQPQHF. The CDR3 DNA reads TGTGCCAGCAGGGACGGGGACAGAAGAACTCAGCCCCAGCATTTT.

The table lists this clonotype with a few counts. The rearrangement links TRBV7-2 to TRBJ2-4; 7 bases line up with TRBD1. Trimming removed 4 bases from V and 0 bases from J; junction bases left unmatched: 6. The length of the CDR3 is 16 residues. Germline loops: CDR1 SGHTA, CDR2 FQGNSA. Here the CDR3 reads CASSSTGVRAKNIQYF. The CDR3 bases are TGTGCCAGCAGCTCTACAGGGGTGAGAGCCAAAAACATTCAGTACTTC. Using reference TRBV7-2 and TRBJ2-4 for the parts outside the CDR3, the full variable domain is GAGVSQSPSNKVTEKGKDVELRCDPISGHTALYWYRQSLGQGLEFLIYFQGNSAPDKSGLPSDRFSAERTGGSVSTLTIQRTQQEDSAVYLCASSSTGVRAKNIQYFGAGTRLSVL.

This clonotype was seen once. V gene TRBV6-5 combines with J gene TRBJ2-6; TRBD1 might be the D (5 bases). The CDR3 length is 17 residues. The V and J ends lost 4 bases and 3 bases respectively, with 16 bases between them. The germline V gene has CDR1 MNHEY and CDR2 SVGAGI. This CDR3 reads CASSFFDSPGGANVLTF. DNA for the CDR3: TGTGCCAGCAGTTTCTTCGACAGCCCGGGTGGGGCCAACGTCCTGACTTTC.

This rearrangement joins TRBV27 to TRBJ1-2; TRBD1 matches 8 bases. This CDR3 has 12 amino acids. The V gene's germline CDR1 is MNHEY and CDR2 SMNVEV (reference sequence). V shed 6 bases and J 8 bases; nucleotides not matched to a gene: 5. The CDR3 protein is CASRTGDKGYTF. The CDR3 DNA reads TGTGCCAGCAGGACAGGGGACAAGGGCTACACCTTC.

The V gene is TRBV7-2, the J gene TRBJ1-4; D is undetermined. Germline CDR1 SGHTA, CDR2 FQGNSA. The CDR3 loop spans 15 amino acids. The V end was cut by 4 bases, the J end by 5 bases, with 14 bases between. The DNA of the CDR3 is TGTGCCAGCAGCTCGTACTCGAGAGGGAATGAAAAACTGTTTTTT. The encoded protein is CASSSYSRGNEKLFF.

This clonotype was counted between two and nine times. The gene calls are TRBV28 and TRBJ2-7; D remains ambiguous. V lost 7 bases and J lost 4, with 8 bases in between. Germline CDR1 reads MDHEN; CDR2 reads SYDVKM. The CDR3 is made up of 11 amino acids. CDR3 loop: CASNSLYEQYF. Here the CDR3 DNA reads TGTGCCAGCAATTCACTTTACGAGCAGTACTTC.

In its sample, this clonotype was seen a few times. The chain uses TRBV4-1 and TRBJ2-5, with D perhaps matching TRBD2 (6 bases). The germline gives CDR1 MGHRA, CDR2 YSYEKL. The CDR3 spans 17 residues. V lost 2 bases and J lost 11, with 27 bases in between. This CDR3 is CASSQPTGGVREGEQYF. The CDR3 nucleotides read TGCGCCAGCAGCCAACCCACCGGAGGGGTTAGAGAGGGTGAGCAGTACTTC.

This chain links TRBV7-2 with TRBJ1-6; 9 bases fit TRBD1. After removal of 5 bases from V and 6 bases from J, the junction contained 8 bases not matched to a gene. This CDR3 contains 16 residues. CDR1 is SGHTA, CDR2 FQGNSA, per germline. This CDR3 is CASSDDRDRVNSPLHF. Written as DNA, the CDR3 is TGTGCCAGCAGCGACGACCGGGACAGGGTTAATTCACCCCTCCACTTT.

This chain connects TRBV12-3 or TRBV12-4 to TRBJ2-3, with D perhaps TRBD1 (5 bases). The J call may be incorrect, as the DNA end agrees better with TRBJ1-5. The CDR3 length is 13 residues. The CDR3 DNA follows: TGTGCCAGCAGCCTGGACTGGGGAGGGGAGCAGCATTTT. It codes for CASSLDWGGEQHF.

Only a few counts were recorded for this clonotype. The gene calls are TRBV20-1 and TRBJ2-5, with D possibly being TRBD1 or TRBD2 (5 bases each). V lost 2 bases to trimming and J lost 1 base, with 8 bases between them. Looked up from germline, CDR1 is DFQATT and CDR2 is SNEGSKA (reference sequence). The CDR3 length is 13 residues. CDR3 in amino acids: CSARTRGQETQYF. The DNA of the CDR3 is TGCAGTGCTAGAACGAGGGGCCAAGAGACCCAGTACTTC.

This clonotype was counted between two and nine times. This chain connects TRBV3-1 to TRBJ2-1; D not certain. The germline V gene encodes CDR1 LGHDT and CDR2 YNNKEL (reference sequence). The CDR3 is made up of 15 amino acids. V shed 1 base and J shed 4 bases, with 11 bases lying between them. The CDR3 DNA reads TGTGCCAGCAGCCAAGTAAGGGTTCGGTACAATGAGCAGTTCTTC. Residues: CASSQVRVRYNEQFF.

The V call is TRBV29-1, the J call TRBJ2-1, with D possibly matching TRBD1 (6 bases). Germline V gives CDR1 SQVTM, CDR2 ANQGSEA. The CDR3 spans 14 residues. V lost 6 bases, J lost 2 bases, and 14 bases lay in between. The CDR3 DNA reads TGCAGCGTCCCAGTAGGGGACACCTACAATGAGCAGTTCTTC. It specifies CSVPVGDTYNEQFF.

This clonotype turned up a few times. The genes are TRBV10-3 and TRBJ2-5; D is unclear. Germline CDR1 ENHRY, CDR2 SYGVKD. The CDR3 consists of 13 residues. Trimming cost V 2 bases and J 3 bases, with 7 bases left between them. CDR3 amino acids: CAISEGGKETQYF. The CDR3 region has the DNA TGTGCCATCAGTGAGGGCGGCAAAGAGACCCAGTACTTC.

The CDR3 reads CASIKTRDSKEETQYF. CDR3 nucleotides: TGTGCCAGCATTAAAACACGGGACTCCAAGGAAGAGACCCAGTACTTC. The chain carries TRBV6-5 and TRBJ2-5, with a weak D call TRBD2 (6 bases). The CDR3 has 16 amino acids. Germline V CDR1 and CDR2: MNHEY, SVGAGI. V gave up 7 bases and J gave up 3 bases, with 21 bases separating them.

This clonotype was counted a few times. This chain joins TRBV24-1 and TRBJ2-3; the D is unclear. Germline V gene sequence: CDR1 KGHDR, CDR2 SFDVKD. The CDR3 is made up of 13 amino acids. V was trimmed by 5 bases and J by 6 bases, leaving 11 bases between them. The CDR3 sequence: CATSVLDWDTQYF. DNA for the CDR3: TGTGCCACCAGTGTGCTAGATTGGGATACGCAGTATTTT.

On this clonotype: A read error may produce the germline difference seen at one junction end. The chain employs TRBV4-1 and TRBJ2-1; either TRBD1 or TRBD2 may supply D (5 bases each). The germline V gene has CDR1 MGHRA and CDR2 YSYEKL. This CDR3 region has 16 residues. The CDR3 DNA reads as TGCGCCAGCAGCCAAGAATCCGGGACGCCCTACAATGAACAGTTCTTC. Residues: CASSQESGTPYNEQFF.

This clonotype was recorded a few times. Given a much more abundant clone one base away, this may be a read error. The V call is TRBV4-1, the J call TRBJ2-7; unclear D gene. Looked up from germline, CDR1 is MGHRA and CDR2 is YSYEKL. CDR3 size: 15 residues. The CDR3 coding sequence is TGCGCCAGCAGCCAAGATTCAAACAGCCCCTACGAGCAGCACTTC. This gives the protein CASSQDSNSPYEQHF.

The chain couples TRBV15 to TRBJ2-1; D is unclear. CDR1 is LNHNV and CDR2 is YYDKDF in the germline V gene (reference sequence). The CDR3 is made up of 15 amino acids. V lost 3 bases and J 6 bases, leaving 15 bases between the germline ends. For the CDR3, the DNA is TGTGCCACCAGCAGGTCATTACTTACCCGCAATGAGCAGTTCTTC. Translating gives CATSRSLLTRNEQFF.

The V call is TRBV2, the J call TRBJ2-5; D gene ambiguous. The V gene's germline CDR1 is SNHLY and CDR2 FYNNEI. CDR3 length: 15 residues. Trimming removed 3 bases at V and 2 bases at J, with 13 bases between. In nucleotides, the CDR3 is TGTGCCAGCAGTGATGGTGCGGCCACACAAGAGACCCAGTACTTC. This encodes CASSDGAATQETQYF.

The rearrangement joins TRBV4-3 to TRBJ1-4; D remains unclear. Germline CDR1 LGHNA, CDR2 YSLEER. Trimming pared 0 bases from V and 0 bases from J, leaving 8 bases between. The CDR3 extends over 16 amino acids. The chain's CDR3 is CASSQDEGATNEKLFF. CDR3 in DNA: TGCGCCAGCAGCCAAGATGAGGGAGCAACTAATGAAAAACTGTTTTTT.

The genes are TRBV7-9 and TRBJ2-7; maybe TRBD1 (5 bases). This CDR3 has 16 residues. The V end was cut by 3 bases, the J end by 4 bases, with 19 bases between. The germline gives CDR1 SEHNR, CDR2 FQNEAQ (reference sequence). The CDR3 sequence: CASSFIGAELIYEQYF. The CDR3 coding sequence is TGTGCCAGCAGCTTCATTGGGGCAGAGCTGATATACGAGCAGTACTTC.

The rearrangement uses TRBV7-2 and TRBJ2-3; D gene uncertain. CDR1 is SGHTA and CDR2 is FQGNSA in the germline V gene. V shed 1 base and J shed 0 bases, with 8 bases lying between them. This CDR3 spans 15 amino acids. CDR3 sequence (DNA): TGTGCCAGCAGCTTAGTACGGTCTAGCACAGATACGCAGTATTTT. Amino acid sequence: CASSLVRSSTDTQYF.

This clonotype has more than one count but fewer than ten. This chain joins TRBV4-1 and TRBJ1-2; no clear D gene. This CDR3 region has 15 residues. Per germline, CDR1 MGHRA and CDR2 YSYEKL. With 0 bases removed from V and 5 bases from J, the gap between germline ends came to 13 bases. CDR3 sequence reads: CASSQDIPGKYGYTF. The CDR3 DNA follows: TGCGCCAGCAGCCAAGATATCCCCGGGAAGTATGGCTACACCTTC.

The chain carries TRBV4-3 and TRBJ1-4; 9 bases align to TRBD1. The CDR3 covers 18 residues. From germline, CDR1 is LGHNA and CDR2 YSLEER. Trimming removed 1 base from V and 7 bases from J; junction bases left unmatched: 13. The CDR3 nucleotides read TGCGCCAGCAGCCAAGGTGGCCGCGGGGACAGGGAACTTGAAAAACTGTTTTTT. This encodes CASSQGGRGDRELEKLFF.

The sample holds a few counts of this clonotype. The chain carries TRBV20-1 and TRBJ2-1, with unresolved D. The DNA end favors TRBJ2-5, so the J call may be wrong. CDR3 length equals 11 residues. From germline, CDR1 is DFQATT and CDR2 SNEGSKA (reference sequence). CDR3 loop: CSAESEETQYF. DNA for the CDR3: TGCAGTGCTGAGTCCGAGGAGACCCAGTACTTC.